Presented here are 10 T cell receptor beta chains from one specimen sequenced in a study of cytomegalovirus exposure and HLA in healthy donors (dated by TCRdb to 2015 to 2018). The library was built by means of the immunoSEQ multiplex PCR assay. The multiplex PCR relied on a mix of 60 forward primers for TCR Vbeta segments and 13 reverse primers for TCR Jbeta segments. What TCRdb holds here is the immuneACCESS table cut down to in-frame rearrangements. Part of the clones is not present; checked against another copy, under half of the missing clones reflect an unresolved V gene, and the others are unexplained. The sample table shows 99,000 or so clones, and around 76% are seen once. The biggest ten clones account for roughly 8.2% of the sample. Specimen: PBMCs. Receptor source: a man between 35 and 55 years old in good health and CMV-seropositive.

This clone was counted between two and nine times. The CDR3 nucleotides are TGCGCCAGCAGGGGGGGACGGGATAGCAATCAGCCCCAGCATTTT. This translates into CASRGGRDSNQPQHF. The chain employs TRBV10-2 and TRBJ1-5; D possibly corresponds to TRBD1 (5 bases). This CDR3 is 15 amino acids long. CDR1 is WSHSY, CDR2 SAAADI, per germline. V lost 6 bases to trimming and J lost 0 bases, with 12 bases between them.

The chain recombines TRBV2 with TRBJ1-1; possible D gene TRBD1, 5 bases. Germline CDR1 is SNHLY and CDR2 is FYNNEI. The V end lost 11 bases, the J end lost 1 base, and 14 bases lay between the germline ends. This CDR3 is 13 amino acids long. The CDR3 DNA follows: TGTGCCCAAACGGGGGAGGCGAACACTGAAGCTTTCTTT. Encoded protein: CAQTGEANTEAFF.

The chain couples TRBV4-3 to TRBJ1-1; 9 positions agree with TRBD1. Germline values: CDR1 LGHNA, CDR2 YSLEER. CDR3 length: 15 amino acids. J was trimmed by 0 bases and V by 6 bases; bases with no gene match: 5. CDR3 coding DNA: TGCGCCAGCAGACAGGGGGCCGCGATGAACACTGAAGCTTTCTTT. It encodes CASRQGAAMNTEAFF.

The chain has TRBV7-2 and TRBJ2-3; 11 nucleotides align to TRBD2. The J segment lost 0 bases and the V segment lost 4 bases, leaving 6 bases of the junction unmatched. The CDR3 consists of 17 residues. CDR1 SGHTA and CDR2 FQGNSA come from the germline V gene. The CDR3 is CASSSASGGWSTDTQYF. For the CDR3, the DNA is TGTGCCAGCAGCTCCGCTAGCGGGGGGTGGAGCACAGATACGCAGTATTTT.

The chain links TRBV5-1 to TRBJ2-1, with D possibly being TRBD1 (6 bases). Germline V gene sequence: CDR1 SGHRS, CDR2 YFSETQ. The CDR3 totals 16 residues. V lost 4 bases, J lost 5 bases, and 19 bases lay in between. CDR3 nucleotides: TGCGCCAGCAGCCGAGGACGGCAGGGGATCCACAATGAGCAGTTCTTC. This gives the protein CASSRGRQGIHNEQFF.

This chain joins TRBV7-6 and TRBJ2-1; TRBD2 matches at 7 bases. Germline-derived CDR1 and CDR2 are SGHVS and FNYEAQ. CDR3 length: 15 residues. With V trimmed by 6 bases and J by 1 base, 6 bases remained unmatched. The CDR3 loop reads CASSLTGGSYNEQFF. The CDR3, as DNA: TGTGCCAGCAGTTTAACCGGGGGGTCCTACAATGAGCAGTTCTTC.

The V call is TRBV2, the J call TRBJ2-7; D uncertain. V was pared by 8 bases and J by 0 bases, with 8 bases between. Germline V gives CDR1 SNHLY, CDR2 FYNNEI. The CDR3 has 12 amino acids. CDR3 amino acids: CASSSDSYEQYF. CDR3 bases: TGTGCCAGCTCCTCAGACTCCTACGAGCAGTACTTC.

V and J are TRBV5-1 and TRBJ1-3, with a possible D match to TRBD1 (5 bases). Between the trimmed V and J ends, which lost 4 bases and 1 base, there was a span of 15 bases. This CDR3 comprises 16 residues. The V gene's germline CDR1 is SGHRS and CDR2 YFSETQ. CDR3 in DNA: TGCGCCAGCAGCATTGCTTTTGGGGCGTCTGGAAACACCATATATTTT. Translated, it gives CASSIAFGASGNTIYF.

J is TRBJ2-5 and V is TRBV15; 10 bases line up with TRBD1. Germline V gene sequence: CDR1 LNHNV, CDR2 YYDKDF (reference sequence). The V and J ends lost 3 bases and 4 bases, in that order; junction bases with no gene match: 5. The CDR3 runs 15 residues. This chain's CDR3 is CATSRGQGSGETQYF. As DNA, the CDR3 is TGTGCCACCAGCAGGGGACAGGGGAGTGGAGAGACCCAGTACTTC.

The J gene is TRBJ1-2, the V gene TRBV7-2, with D possibly matching TRBD1 (6 bases). Looked up from germline, CDR1 is SGHTA and CDR2 is FQGNSA. V was shortened by 4 bases and J by 4 bases, with 19 bases between the two germline ends. The CDR3 sequence is 16 residues long. The CDR3: CASSSQHVGTIYGYTF. DNA for the CDR3: TGTGCCAGCAGCTCGCAGCATGTTGGGACAATCTATGGCTACACCTTC.